The source of this T cell receptor beta chain is a study of T cell responses to AZD1222 COVID-19 vaccine. Study-level points and caveats: Nearly half of spike-specific TCRs reportedly target unmutated variant regions. Once two AZD1222 doses were given, Spike-specific TCR breadth and depth went up.

The repertoire was sequenced with immunoSEQ multiplex PCR; TCRdb's copy has only in-frame clones and lacks some. In the table there are roughly 130,000 clones, about 93% of which are singletons. Trimming removed 5 bases from V and 5 bases from J; junction bases left unmatched: 4. CDR3 length: 13 amino acids. Worth noting for this clone: Its antigen is as yet unknown.

The V call is TRBV12-3 or TRBV12-4, the J call TRBJ2-5, with TRBD1 identical over 8 bases. The sequencing used peripheral blood, collected on day 0 of AZD1222 vaccination. The TCR comes from an adult in good health. The CDR3 DNA follows: TGTGCCAGCAGTCACAGGGGGAAGGAGACCCAGTACTTC. Protein: CASSHRGKETQYF.